A single sample is the source of the 13 T cell receptor beta chains below, sequenced in a study of T-cell memory formation after mild COVID-19. MiXCR, run by TCRdb on the 5' RACE reads, gives a single entry per CDR3 protein. The sample carries around 300,000 distinct CDR3 sequences, roughly 15% recorded once. The sequenced sample was PBMCs or a T cell subset sorted from them (not recorded which). The receptor set was obtained from a man aged 18 to 30 who had mild COVID-19 (a few samples of this study predate the infection). Cell type and time point are not known.

This clonotype was seen a few times. The chain carries TRBV9 and TRBJ2-3; TRBD2 matches at 7 bases. Germline assignment: CDR1 SGDLS and CDR2 YYNGEE. Trimming removed 0 bases from V and 2 bases from J; junction bases left unmatched: 9. The CDR3 totals 17 residues. DNA of the CDR3: TGTGCCAGCAGCGTAGTTGGCGGGAGACCATACACAGATACGCAGTATTTT. This sequence encodes CASSVVGGRPYTDTQYF. The full variable domain, in which reference TRBV9 and TRBJ2-3 provide the parts outside the CDR3, is DSGVTQTPKHLITATGQRVTLRCSPRSGDLSVYWYQQSLDQGLQFLIQYYNGEERAKGNILERFSAQQFPDLHSELNLSSLELGDSALYFCASSVVGGRPYTDTQYFGPGTRLTVL.

This clonotype has just a few counts. This chain links TRBV3-1 with TRBJ2-1; TRBD2 is a possible D gene (7 bases). V lost 5 bases and J lost 1, with 18 bases in between. Per germline, CDR1 LGHDT and CDR2 YNNKEL (reference sequence). This CDR3 is built from 17 residues. The CDR3 DNA sequence: TGTGCCAGCAGCTCGGGGGGCGGGGAAGGATCCTACAATGAGCAGTTCTTC. Its translation: CASSSGGGEGSYNEQFF.

This chain connects TRBV10-3 to TRBJ2-7, with D tentatively TRBD2 (6 bases). This CDR3 is built from 13 residues. V was shortened by 10 bases and J by 2 bases, with 15 bases between the two germline ends. Germline lookup yields CDR1 ENHRY and CDR2 SYGVKD. CDR3 nucleotide sequence: TGTGCCACCTCGGGAGAAGCCCCCTACGAGCAGTACGTC. Protein product: CATSGEAPYEQYV.

Comments on this clonotype: Lacking the conserved final phenylalanine or tryptophan, this CDR3 likely reflects a read error. This chain uses TRBV27 with TRBJ2-5, with D tentatively TRBD2 (6 bases). Deletions cut 10 bases from V and 2 bases from J, with 20 bases between. Looked up from germline, CDR1 is MNHEY and CDR2 is SMNVEV (reference sequence). The CDR3 has 15 residues. Here the CDR3 DNA reads TGTGCCACCTCAGCGGGCGGGTTCGGTCAAGAGACCCAGTACTTA. Protein product: CATSAGGFGQETQYL.

This sequence joins TRBV18 and TRBJ2-3; the D call may be TRBD1 or TRBD2 (7 bases each). The CDR3 has 21 residues. Trimming left V 3 bases short and J 1 base short, with 29 bases between. Germline V gene sequence: CDR1 KGHSH, CDR2 LQKENI. This chain's CDR3 is CASSPTTTGMGTTGRTDTQYF. CDR3 in DNA: TGTGCCAGCTCACCTACGACGACAGGGATGGGGACTACAGGGCGCACAGATACGCAGTATTTT.

This chain connects TRBV7-9 to TRBJ1-1; D is ambiguous. V shed 5 bases and J shed 11 bases, with 21 bases lying between them. Germline CDR1 is SEHNR and CDR2 is FQNEAQ (reference sequence). CDR3 size: 14 residues. The CDR3 here is CASSPSNPPGDAFF. The CDR3 region has the DNA TGTGCCAGCAGCCCCAGTAACCCCCCCGGAGACGCTTTCTTT.

This clonotype appeared many times. The chain carries TRBV4-3 and TRBJ1-1, with D unclear. CDR3 length equals 16 residues. Germline CDR1 and CDR2: LGHNA and YSLEER. The V and J ends lost 1 base and 1 base respectively, with 13 bases between them. The CDR3 region has the DNA TGCGCCAGCAGCCAAGGGAACGACCGGAGGAACACTGAAGCTTTCTTT. Translation: CASSQGNDRRNTEAFF.

This clonotype was counted a few times. The genes are TRBV2 and TRBJ2-4; D is possibly TRBD2 (6 bases). Trimming left V 6 bases short and J 3 bases short, with 15 bases between. CDR3 length: 15 amino acids. CDR1 and CDR2 (germline): SNHLY, FYNNEI. CDR3 region: CASSSEGLVKNIQYF. As DNA, the CDR3 is TGTGCCAGCAGCTCGGAGGGGTTGGTCAAAAACATTCAGTACTTC. Using reference TRBV2 and TRBJ2-4 for the parts outside the CDR3, the full variable domain is EPEVTQTPSHQVTQMGQEVILRCVPISNHLYFYWYRQILGQKVEFLVSFYNNEISEKSEIFDDQFSVERPDGSNFTLKIRSTKLEDSAMYFCASSSEGLVKNIQYFGAGTRLSVL.

The J gene is TRBJ2-1, the V gene TRBV6-1; 9 bases are shared with TRBD1. This CDR3 region has 15 residues. Germline trimming cut 6 bases from V and 4 bases from J; bases unmatched to any gene: 7. Germline CDR1 MNHNS, CDR2 SASEGT. CDR3 residues: CASRPTGGIYNEQFF. CDR3 bases: TGTGCCAGCAGACCGACAGGGGGGATTTACAATGAGCAGTTCTTC.

The chain uses TRBV4-1 and TRBJ2-1; TRBD1 might be the D (6 bases). This CDR3 region has 14 residues. V lost 1 base to trimming and J lost 5 bases, with 9 bases between them. Germline V gene data show CDR1 as MGHRA and CDR2 as YSYEKL. CDR3 region: CASSQGPGDNEQFF. In DNA, the CDR3 is TGCGCCAGCAGCCAAGGACCAGGGGACAATGAGCAGTTCTTC.

This clonotype was found a few times. V is TRBV7-9 and J is TRBJ1-1, with D maybe TRBD1 (6 bases). The germline V gene encodes CDR1 SEHNR and CDR2 FQNEAQ (reference sequence). V lost 4 bases to trimming and J lost 1 base, with 10 bases between them. The CDR3 consists of 14 residues. DNA of the CDR3: TGTGCCAGCAGCTCCGAACAGGGGAACACTGAAGCTTTCTTT. Its protein product is CASSSEQGNTEAFF.

V is TRBV6-6 and J is TRBJ2-3, with 9 nucleotides matching TRBD2. This CDR3 region has 11 residues. Germline loops: CDR1 MNHNY, CDR2 SVGAGI (reference sequence). Losses at the gene ends were 6 bases for V and 10 bases for J; bases not matched to a gene: 2. In DNA form, the CDR3 reads TGTGCCAGCAGCCGGACTAGCGCGCAGTATTTT. It specifies CASSRTSAQYF.

This clonotype was observed a few times. The rearrangement links TRBV5-1 to TRBJ2-3; 9 bases map to TRBD1. V dropped 5 bases and J dropped 4; count of bases not matched to a gene: 11. The CDR3 sequence is 16 residues long. Germline assignment: CDR1 SGHRS and CDR2 YFSETQ. CDR3 amino acids: CASRLKAGQGSDTQYF. CDR3 DNA sequence: TGCGCCAGCAGGCTCAAGGCGGGACAGGGCTCAGATACGCAGTATTTT.